This T cell receptor beta chain was identified during a study of blood T cells in healthy people across ages. Findings of the study overall: Both higher diversity and more naive CD4+ cells marked long-lived donors when set against aged donors.

Sample-barcoded 5' priming and a J-beta primer mix drove a second PCR of about 6 to 12 cycles. A template-switch adaptor that had 12 random nucleotides put a tag on each cDNA molecule. TCRdb re-analysed the 5' RACE reads in MiXCR, keeping a single row per CDR3 protein. The data contain roughly 2 million distinct CDR3 sequences, less than 50% of them seen just once; the ten biggest clones take up more than 2%. This CDR3 has 16 amino acids. With V trimmed by 5 bases and J by 6 bases, 6 bases remained unmatched. Germline CDR1 reads SGHTA; CDR2 reads FQGNSA. Only a few counts were recorded for this clonotype. Its antigen is not identified.

Source material: blood. The rearrangement links TRBV7-2 to TRBJ2-1, with TRBD2 identical over 14 bases. The sequence was obtained from a woman aged 40 to 49 in good health. The CDR3 protein is CASSTPTSGGANEQFF. The CDR3 bases are TGTGCCAGCAGCACCCCGACTAGCGGGGGGGCCAATGAGCAGTTCTTC.